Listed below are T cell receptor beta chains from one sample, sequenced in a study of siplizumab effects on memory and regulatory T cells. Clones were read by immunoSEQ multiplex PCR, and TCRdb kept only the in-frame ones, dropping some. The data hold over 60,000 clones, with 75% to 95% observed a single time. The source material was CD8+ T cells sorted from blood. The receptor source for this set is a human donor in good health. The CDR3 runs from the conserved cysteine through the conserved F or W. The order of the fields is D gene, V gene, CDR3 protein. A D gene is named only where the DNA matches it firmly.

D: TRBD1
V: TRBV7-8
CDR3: CASMQGAGELFF

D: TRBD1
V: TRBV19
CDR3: CASKKTGHGSTEAFF

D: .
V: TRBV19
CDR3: CASSIESSYNEQFF

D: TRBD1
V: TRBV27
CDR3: CASSLSGGEVYEQFF

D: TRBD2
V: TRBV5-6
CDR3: CASSPLAGGWNEQFF

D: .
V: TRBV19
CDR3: CASSIALGSDGYTF

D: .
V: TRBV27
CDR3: CASSPKDGFETQYF

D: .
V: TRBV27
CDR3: CASRPWANGELFF

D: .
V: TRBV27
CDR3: CASSFDWDTQETQYF

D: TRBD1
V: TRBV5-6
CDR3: CASSSDGTGRNTEAFF

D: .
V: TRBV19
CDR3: CASSITPNQPQHF

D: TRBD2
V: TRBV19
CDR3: CASSAGGHRMETQYF

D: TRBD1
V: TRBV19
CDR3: CASSSQDRVKLASDTQYF

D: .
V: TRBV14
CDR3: CASSQDYKDYEQYF

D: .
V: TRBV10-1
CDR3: CASSESWDTEAFF

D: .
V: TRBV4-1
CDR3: CASSQGQSSSYEQYF

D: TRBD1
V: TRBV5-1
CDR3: CASSLTQGSAYEQYF

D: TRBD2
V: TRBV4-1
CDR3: CASSLGQGGYNEQFF

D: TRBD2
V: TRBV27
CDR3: CASSKTSGAYNEQFF

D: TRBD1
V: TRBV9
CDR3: CASSPTGTEINTGELFF

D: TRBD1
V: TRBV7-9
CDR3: CASSSGTAYGYTF

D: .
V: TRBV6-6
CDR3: CASGNLRDTGNTIYF

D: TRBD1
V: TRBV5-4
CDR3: CASSLTGTGRYEQYF

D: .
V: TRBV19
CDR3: CASMTGVNYGYTF

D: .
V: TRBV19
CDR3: CASMGSFTLHF

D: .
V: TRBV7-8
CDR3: CASSLVYNSNQPQHF

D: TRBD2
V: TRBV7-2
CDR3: CASSHGTRLEFGDEQFF

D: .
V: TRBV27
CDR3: CASSFMGSQPQHF

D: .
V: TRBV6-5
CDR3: CASSYFETYGYTF

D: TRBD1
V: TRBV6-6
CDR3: CASSQRIGQGTYEQYF

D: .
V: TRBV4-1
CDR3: CASSQDPRSAGELFF

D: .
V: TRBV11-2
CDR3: CASSLSASPLAETQYF

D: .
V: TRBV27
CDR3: CASSWGVPLLLADTQYF

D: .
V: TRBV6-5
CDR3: CASRFWDTQYF

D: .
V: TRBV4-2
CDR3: CASSPSQDTQYF

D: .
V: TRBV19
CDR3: CASSKISDSSYGYTF

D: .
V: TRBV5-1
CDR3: CASSFVAGGTYEQYF

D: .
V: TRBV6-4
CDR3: CASSDSGSTQYF

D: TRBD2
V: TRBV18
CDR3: CASSPLGLADYTDTQYF

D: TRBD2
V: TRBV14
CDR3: CASSQSPGRVTDTQYF

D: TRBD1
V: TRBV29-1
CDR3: CSVPGGGGRNTEAFF

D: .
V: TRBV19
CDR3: CASSEGLYGYTF

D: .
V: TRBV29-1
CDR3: CSVSFNDGSSYNEQFF

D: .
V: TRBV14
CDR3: CASSPYVSWAGELFF